This T cell receptor beta chain was captured in a study of cytomegalovirus exposure and HLA in healthy donors. Between the trimmed V and J ends, which lost 5 bases and 4 bases, there was a span of 13 bases. Germline CDR1 is SGHTA and CDR2 is FQGTGA. This CDR3 spans 14 amino acids. Notes on this clone: Its antigen is not identified.

Researchers ran the PCR with 60 Vbeta and 13 Jbeta primers. This table comes from immunoSEQ multiplex PCR, and its TCRdb copy is limited to in-frame clones, with some not included. The profile shows about 180,000 clones, roughly 85% of them singletons. Study-wide results and caveats: Trimming of TCR beta V- and J-genes showed a link, identified in a later analysis, to a missense DCLRE1C variant.

This TCR came from a woman aged 40 to 50 in good health and CMV-seronegative. The sequencing sample was made of PBMCs. The gene calls are TRBV7-3 and TRBJ2-3; D unresolved. Here the CDR3 reads CASSPYPSADTQYF. DNA for the CDR3: TGTGCCAGCAGCCCGTACCCTTCGGCAGATACGCAGTATTTT. Full variable domain (missing parts from reference TRBV7-3 and TRBJ2-3): GAGVSQTPSNKVTEKGKYVELRCDPISGHTALYWYRQSLGQGPEFLIYFQGTGAADDSGLPNDRFFAVRPEGSVSTLKIQRTERGDSAVYLCASSPYPSADTQYFGPGTRLTVL.